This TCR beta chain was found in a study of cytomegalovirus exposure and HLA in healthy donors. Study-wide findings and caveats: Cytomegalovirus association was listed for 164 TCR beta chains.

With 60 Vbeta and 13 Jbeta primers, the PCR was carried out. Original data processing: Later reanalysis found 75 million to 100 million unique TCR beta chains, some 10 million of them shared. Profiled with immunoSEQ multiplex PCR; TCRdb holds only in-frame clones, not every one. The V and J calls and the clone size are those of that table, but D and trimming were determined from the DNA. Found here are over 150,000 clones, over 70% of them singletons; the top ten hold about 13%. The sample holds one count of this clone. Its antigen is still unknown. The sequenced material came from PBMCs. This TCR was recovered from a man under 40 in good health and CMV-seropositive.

The chain's CDR3 is CASSLLAESTDTQYF. CDR3 sequence (DNA): TGTGCCAGCAGTTTACTAGCGGAGAGCACAGATACGCAGTATTTT. V is TRBV28 and J is TRBJ2-3; 7 bases match TRBD2. Germline V CDR1 and CDR2: MDHEN, SYDVKM. This CDR3 is 15 amino acids long. V shed 2 bases, J shed 0 bases, and the junction held 2 bases outside the gene matches. The full variable domain, with the rest looked up from reference TRBV28 and TRBJ2-3, is DVKVTQSSRYLVKRTGEKVFLECVQDMDHENMFWYRQDPGLGLRLIYFSYDVKMKEKGDIPEGYSVSREKKERFSLILESASTNQTSMYLCASSLLAESTDTQYFGPGTRLTVL.